The present T cell receptor (beta chain) was sequenced within a study of cytomegalovirus exposure and HLA in healthy donors. About this clone: Its antigen is not known.

V was pared by 0 bases and J by 14 bases, with 13 bases between. The CDR3 sequence is 12 residues long. Germline CDR1 and CDR2: SGHKS and YYEKEE (reference sequence). Amplification used 60 Vbeta primers and 13 Jbeta primers. The table came from immunoSEQ multiplex PCR; TCRdb's copy has only in-frame clones and leaves some out. This sample's clone table lists some 70,000 clones. Notes on the study in general: It was confirmed in vitro that a few of the CMV-associated chains were specific for CMV antigens. Productive rates of about 90% or about 30% were seen for most TCR beta V segments in an earlier analysis.

This TCR was recovered from a man between 35 and 55 years old in good health and CMV-seronegative. The sample consisted of PBMCs. V and J are TRBV5-5 and TRBJ2-3, with D unclear. As DNA, the CDR3 is TGTGCCAGCAGCTTGGCCTCTTCGGTGCCGTATTTT. Protein product: CASSLASSVPYF.